This T cell receptor (beta chain) was profiled in a study of long-term antiretroviral therapy in people with HIV. Overall study findings and caveats: CDR3 length ranges were narrower in HIV repertoires than in controls. The study found that diversity rose after ART but stayed below transplant donor controls.

Germline-derived CDR1 and CDR2 are SGHVS and FNYEAQ. V was shortened by 8 bases and J by 7 bases, with 20 bases between the two germline ends. The CDR3 sequence is 14 residues long. People in the study who had HIV all got their treatment in the United States. Version v3.0 of the immunoSEQ assay ran at survey level. Sequencing efforts were directed toward roughly 40,000-50,000 T-cell genomes per sample. Generated by immunoSEQ multiplex PCR, the TCRdb table keeps only in-frame clones and is missing some. The sample lists fewer than 35,000 clones; around four fifths were seen once. Concerning this clone itself: Its antigen is unknown.

The chain carries TRBV7-6 and TRBJ1-1, with TRBD1 as a possible D gene (6 bases). Sequences were derived from unsorted PBMCs, sampled 2.9 years after starting antiretroviral therapy. The receptor was isolated from a man in his forties or fifties with HIV. Written as DNA, the CDR3 is TGTGCCAGCGCCTCGTGGGCAGGGGTCGGTGAAGCTTTCTTT. Protein sequence: CASASWAGVGEAFF.